This T cell receptor beta chain was obtained from a study of blood T cell repertoires in COVID-19. The wider study: PBMCs, B-cell-depleted T cells, or T cells were the source of the cDNA or gDNA that made up the material.

Repertoires were generated with immunoSEQ multiplex PCR, while TCRdb's copy carries only in-frame clones and drops some. The sample lists some 98,000 clones, 84% occurring once. The clonotype originates from a man aged 55 to 70 with acute or convalescent COVID-19. The sequenced material came from peripheral blood.

CDR3 in amino acids: CASSPQGGGGYEQYF. The CDR3 nucleotides are TGTGCCAGCAGCCCCCAGGGCGGGGGGGGGTACGAGCAGTACTTC. The V and J genes are TRBV6-5 and TRBJ2-7; 9 nucleotides line up with TRBD2. This CDR3 region has 15 residues. Looked up from germline, CDR1 is MNHEY and CDR2 is SVGAGI. J was trimmed by 4 bases and V by 6 bases; bases with no gene match: 10.